These 17 T cell receptor beta chains originate from one sample sequenced in a study of spatial heterogeneity in lung cancer. The time point was: sample taken at primary tumor resection. Frozen PBMC, nontumor lung or tumor provided whole RNA, which was sequenced unsorted. Via MiXCR, TCRdb re-called the 5' RACE reads, giving one row per CDR3 protein. The data show around 60,000 distinct CDR3 sequences, around 8.4% seen once. The sample here was PBMCs, taken at surgery. The receptors derive from a female donor with early-stage non-small cell lung cancer.

This clonotype was picked up a small number of times. The chain uses TRBV9 and TRBJ1-3; no clear D. The V end lost 0 bases, the J end lost 6 bases, and 10 bases lay between the germline ends. CDR3 size: 14 residues. Germline CDR1 is SGDLS and CDR2 is YYNGEE. CDR3 protein: CASSVGQDENTIYF. The CDR3 DNA is TGTGCCAGCAGCGTAGGGCAGGATGAAAACACCATATATTTT.

This clonotype was picked up many times. The V and J genes are TRBV20-1 and TRBJ2-5; D unclear. CDR3 length: 12 residues. Trimming took 3 bases from V and 2 from J, leaving 7 bases between them. Germline CDR1 is DFQATT and CDR2 is SNEGSKA (reference sequence). The CDR3 region is CSASGSQETQYF. The CDR3 coding sequence is TGCAGTGCTAGCGGTTCTCAAGAGACCCAGTACTTC.

Many counts were recorded for this clonotype. V and J are TRBV20-1 and TRBJ2-3; 14 bases match TRBD2. Germline V gene data show CDR1 as DFQATT and CDR2 as SNEGSKA (reference sequence). V was clipped by 6 bases and J by 6 bases; unmatched bases: 11. The CDR3 sequence is 16 residues long. The CDR3 sequence is CSAAGTSGGRGDTQYF. The CDR3 DNA is TGCAGTGCAGCCGGGACTAGCGGGGGCCGGGGGGATACGCAGTATTTT.

This clonotype turned up a few times. The chain has TRBV19 and TRBJ1-1, with 8 bases identical to TRBD1. Germline CDR1 is LNHDA and CDR2 is SQIVND (reference sequence). Trimming cost V 5 bases and J 0 bases; bases outside gene matches: 5. CDR3 length: 15 amino acids. The CDR3 is CASSLTGAMNTEAFF. The DNA for the CDR3 is TGTGCCAGTAGTCTGACAGGGGCCATGAACACTGAAGCTTTCTTT.

This clonotype has ten or more counts. The V and J genes are TRBV2 and TRBJ1-5, with TRBD1 matching 9 bases. Trimming took 1 base from V and 3 from J; bases not matched to a gene: 1. The CDR3 extends over 15 amino acids. Per germline, CDR1 SNHLY and CDR2 FYNNEI. CDR3 sequence (DNA): TGTGCCAGCAGTGAAGGGACAGGGGCCAATCAGCCCCAGCATTTT. As protein: CASSEGTGANQPQHF.

The chain's CDR3 is CATSEWTGNTGELFF. The CDR3 coding sequence is TGTGCCACCAGTGAATGGACGGGAAACACCGGGGAGCTGTTTTTT. V usage is TRBV24-1 and J usage is TRBJ2-2; weak D call: TRBD2 (5 bases). V shed 4 bases and J shed 2 bases, with 10 bases lying between them. Germline V gene data show CDR1 as KGHDR and CDR2 as SFDVKD. The CDR3 runs 15 residues.

This clonotype was recorded a few times. The chain combines TRBV3-1 with TRBJ2-3, with 11 bases fitting TRBD2. J lost 0 bases, V lost 4 bases, and 0 bases had no gene match. CDR1 is LGHDT, CDR2 YNNKEL, per germline (reference sequence). The CDR3 has 15 residues. DNA of the CDR3: TGTGCCAGCAGCCGGACTAGCGGGAGCACAGATACGCAGTATTTT. Translating gives CASSRTSGSTDTQYF.

This clonotype was recorded a few times. The J gene is TRBJ2-5, the V gene TRBV2, with 12 bases lining up with TRBD2. Germline V gives CDR1 SNHLY, CDR2 FYNNEI. The CDR3 extends over 15 amino acids. Losses at the gene ends were 11 bases for V and 5 bases for J; bases not matched to a gene: 12. For the CDR3, the DNA is TGTGCCGTACCTCAGACTAGCGGGAGCATGGAGACCCAGTACTTC. Translating gives CAVPQTSGSMETQYF.

This clonotype occurred many times. The chain employs TRBV7-2 and TRBJ1-1, with TRBD1 as a possible D gene (5 bases). Germline lookup yields CDR1 SGHTA and CDR2 FQGNSA. The V end was cut by 8 bases, the J end by 2 bases, with 15 bases between. This CDR3 contains 14 residues. The DNA for the CDR3 is TGTGCCAGCGTCCCCTCCAGGGCTAACACTGAAGCTTTCTTT. Translation gives CASVPSRANTEAFF. Together with reference TRBV7-2 and TRBJ1-1, the CDR3 gives the full variable domain: GAGVSQSPSNKVTEKGKDVELRCDPISGHTALYWYRQSLGQGLEFLIYFQGNSAPDKSGLPSDRFSAERTGGSVSTLTIQRTQQEDSAVYLCASVPSRANTEAFFGQGTRLTVV.

The sample holds many counts of this clonotype. The chain has TRBV11-2 and TRBJ2-1; TRBD2 might be the D (5 bases). Germline V gives CDR1 SGHAT, CDR2 FQNNGV. Deletions cut 7 bases from V and 6 bases from J, with 13 bases between. The CDR3 is made up of 13 amino acids. The CDR3: CASKSLAINEQFF. The DNA of the CDR3 is TGTGCCAGCAAATCGCTAGCAATCAATGAGCAGTTCTTC.

Many counts were recorded for this clonotype. The V call is TRBV7-2, the J call TRBJ2-1; TRBD2 matches at 8 bases. CDR3 length: 12 residues. After removal of 3 bases from V and 14 bases from J, the junction contained 6 bases not matched to a gene. Germline lookup yields CDR1 SGHTA and CDR2 FQGNSA. CDR3 nucleotides: TGTGCCAGCAGCTTTACCGGGAGGGGGGAGTTCTTC. This translates into CASSFTGRGEFF.

This clonotype was detected only a few times. The V call is TRBV27, the J call TRBJ1-2, with a possible D match to TRBD1 (5 bases). V was cut by 6 bases and J by 4 bases, with 18 bases left in between. CDR1 and CDR2 (germline): MNHEY, SMNVEV (reference sequence). The CDR3 loop spans 15 amino acids. The DNA for the CDR3 is TGTGCCAGCAGCCAACGCCCCGACAGCTTCTATGGCTACACCTTC. Its translation: CASSQRPDSFYGYTF.

This clonotype was observed a few times. CDR3 residues: CASGLATTGSATYEQYF. The DNA for the CDR3 is TGTGCTAGTGGTTTGGCGACCACCGGTAGCGCGACCTACGAGCAGTACTTC. The rearrangement uses TRBV12-5 and TRBJ2-7, with D possibly being TRBD2 (5 bases). Trimming removed 1 base from V and 2 bases from J, with 18 bases in between. This CDR3 is built from 17 residues. The germline V gene has CDR1 LGHNT and CDR2 FRNRAP. The whole variable domain, remainder taken from reference TRBV12-5 and TRBJ2-7, is DARVTQTPRHKVTEMGQEVTMRCQPILGHNTVFWYRQTMMQGLELLAYFRNRAPLDDSGMPKDRFSAEMPDATLATLKIQPSEPRDSAVYFCASGLATTGSATYEQYFGPGTRLTVT.

The chain has TRBV19 and TRBJ2-7, with 8 nucleotides matching TRBD1. The CDR3 totals 13 residues. Trimming removed 4 bases from V and 2 bases from J; junction bases left unmatched: 1. Germline CDR1 and CDR2: LNHDA and SQIVND (reference sequence). The CDR3 DNA reads as TGTGCCAGTAGTAGACAGGGGCCCTACGAGCAGTACTTC. Translated, it gives CASSRQGPYEQYF.

This clonotype appeared many times. The rearrangement links TRBV3-1 to TRBJ2-1; 7 positions match TRBD1. The ends lost 6 bases at V and 10 bases at J; junction bases unmatched: 12. Germline V gene data show CDR1 as LGHDT and CDR2 as YNNKEL (reference sequence). The CDR3 is 14 amino acids. The CDR3 here is CASSPDRAIWEQFF. The CDR3, as DNA: TGTGCCAGCAGTCCCGACAGGGCCATCTGGGAGCAGTTCTTC.

The rearrangement uses TRBV18 and TRBJ2-7; maybe TRBD1 (5 bases). Germline CDR1 reads KGHSH; CDR2 reads LQKENI. The CDR3 length is 17 residues. V lost 3 bases to trimming and J lost 2 bases, with 20 bases between them. CDR3 sequence: CASSPQGRAPQPYEQYF. CDR3 sequence (DNA): TGTGCCAGCTCACCTCAGGGTCGGGCCCCTCAACCCTACGAGCAGTACTTC.

The chain links TRBV6-5 to TRBJ1-5; no definite D call. V was clipped by 0 bases and J by 5 bases, with 5 bases between them. The CDR3 extends over 13 amino acids. Germline loops: CDR1 MNHEY, CDR2 SVGAGI. CDR3 protein: CASSYSLDQPQHF. CDR3 nucleotide sequence: TGTGCCAGCAGTTACTCGTTAGATCAGCCCCAGCATTTT.